This TCR beta chain was recovered during a study of CD8+ T cells in alopecia areata. The treatment: oral pan-JAK inhibitor, 5-10 mg twice daily. Germline values: CDR1 MGHDK, CDR2 SYGVNS. V lost 4 bases and J lost 0, with 11 bases in between. The CDR3 length is 15 residues. Of note for this clone: What it binds is not known.

Study-level points and caveats: Under tofacitinib, numerous expanded lesional clonotypes remained detectable in scalp and blood.

Following extraction, RNA underwent reverse transcription to cDNA, which served as the sequencing template. Using immunoSEQ multiplex PCR, the repertoire was profiled, and TCRdb retains in-frame clones only, with some absent. The sample includes 95,000 to 100,000 clones, approximately 66% seen only once; the top ten take around 16%. The receptor's source is a human donor with alopecia areata. Sequenced here: CD8+ T cells sorted from blood, sampled at week 4, from a patient treated with tofacitinib. This sequence joins TRBV25-1 and TRBJ2-3; D is uncertain. The CDR3 region has the DNA TGTGCCAGCAGTGCATACAGTGATAGCACAGATACGCAGTATTTT. Translating gives CASSAYSDSTDTQYF.